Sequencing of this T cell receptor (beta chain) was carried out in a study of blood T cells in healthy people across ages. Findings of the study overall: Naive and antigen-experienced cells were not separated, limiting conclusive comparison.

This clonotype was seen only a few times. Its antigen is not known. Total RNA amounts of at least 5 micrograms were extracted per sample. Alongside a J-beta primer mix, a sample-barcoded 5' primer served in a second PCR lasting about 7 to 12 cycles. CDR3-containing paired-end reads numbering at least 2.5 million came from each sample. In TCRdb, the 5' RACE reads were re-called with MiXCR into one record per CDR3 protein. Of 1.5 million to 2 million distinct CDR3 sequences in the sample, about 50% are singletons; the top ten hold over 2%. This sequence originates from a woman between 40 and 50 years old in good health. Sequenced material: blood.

The CDR3 here is CSARDPAVSDEQYF. The CDR3, as DNA: TGCAGTGCTAGAGATCCGGCAGTCTCGGACGAGCAGTACTTC. The chain employs TRBV20-1 and TRBJ2-7, with D hard to call. V lost 0 bases, J lost 5 bases, and 14 bases lay in between. Germline V gives CDR1 DFQATT, CDR2 SNEGSKA (reference sequence). This CDR3 comprises 14 residues.